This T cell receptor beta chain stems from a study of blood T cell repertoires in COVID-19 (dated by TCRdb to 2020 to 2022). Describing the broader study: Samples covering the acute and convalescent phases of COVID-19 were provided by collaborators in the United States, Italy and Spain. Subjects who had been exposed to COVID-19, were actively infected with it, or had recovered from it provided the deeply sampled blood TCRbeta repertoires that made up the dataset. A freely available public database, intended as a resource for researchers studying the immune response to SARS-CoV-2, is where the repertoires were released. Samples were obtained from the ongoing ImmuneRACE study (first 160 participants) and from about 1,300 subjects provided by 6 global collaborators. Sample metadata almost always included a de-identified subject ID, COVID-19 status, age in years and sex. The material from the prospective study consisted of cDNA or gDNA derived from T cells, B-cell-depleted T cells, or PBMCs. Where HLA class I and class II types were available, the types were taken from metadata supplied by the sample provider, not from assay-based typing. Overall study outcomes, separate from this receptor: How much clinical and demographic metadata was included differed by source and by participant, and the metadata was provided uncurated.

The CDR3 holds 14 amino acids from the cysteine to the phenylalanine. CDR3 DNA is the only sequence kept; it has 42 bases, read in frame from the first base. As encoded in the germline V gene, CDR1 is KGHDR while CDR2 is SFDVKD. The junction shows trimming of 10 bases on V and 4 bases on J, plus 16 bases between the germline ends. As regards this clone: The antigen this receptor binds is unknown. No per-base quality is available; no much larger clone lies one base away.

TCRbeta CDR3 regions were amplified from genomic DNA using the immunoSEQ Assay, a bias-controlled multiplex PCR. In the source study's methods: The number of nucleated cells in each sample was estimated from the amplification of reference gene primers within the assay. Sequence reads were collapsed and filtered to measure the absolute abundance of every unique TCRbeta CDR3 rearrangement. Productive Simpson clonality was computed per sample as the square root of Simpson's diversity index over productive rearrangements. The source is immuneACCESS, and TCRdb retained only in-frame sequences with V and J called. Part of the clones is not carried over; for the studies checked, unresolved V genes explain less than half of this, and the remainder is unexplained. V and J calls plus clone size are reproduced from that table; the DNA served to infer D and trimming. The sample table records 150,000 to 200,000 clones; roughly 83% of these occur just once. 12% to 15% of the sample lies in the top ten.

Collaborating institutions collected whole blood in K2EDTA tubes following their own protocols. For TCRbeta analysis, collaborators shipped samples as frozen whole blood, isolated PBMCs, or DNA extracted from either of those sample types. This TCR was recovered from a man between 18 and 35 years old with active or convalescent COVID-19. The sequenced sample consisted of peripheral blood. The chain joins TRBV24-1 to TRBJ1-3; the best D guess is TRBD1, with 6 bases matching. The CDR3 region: CATPRGARGNTIYF. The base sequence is TGTGCCACTCCCCGGGGGGCGCGGGGAAACACCATATATTTT.